This T cell receptor beta chain originates from a study of T cell repertoires in ileal Crohn's disease. Whole-study context: Operated complications were stricturing disease (around 60%) and penetrating disease (around 40%).

Assay: immunoSEQ multiplex PCR; the TCRdb copy retains only in-frame clones and omits some. The table shows a few thousand clones, with roughly 80% occurring only once. Stated time point: proximal margin of the surgical specimen (macroscopically non-inflamed). This TCR was sampled from an adult with Crohn's disease. What was sequenced was ileal tissue.

The DNA of the CDR3 is TGTGCCAGTAGTATGGGGTTCACCGGGGAGCTGTTTTTT. This gives the protein CASSMGFTGELFF. V usage is TRBV19 and J usage is TRBJ2-2, with D hard to call. Trimming removed 3 bases from V and 4 bases from J, with 6 bases in between. The CDR3 consists of 13 residues. CDR1 and CDR2 (germline): LNHDA, SQIVND (reference sequence). The full variable domain, rest sourced from reference TRBV19 and TRBJ2-2, is DGGITQSPKYLFRKEGQNVTLSCEQNLNHDAMYWYRQDPGQGLRLIYYSQIVNDFQKGDIAEGYSVSREKKESFPLTVTSAQKNPTAFYLCASSMGFTGELFFGEGSRLTVL.